Reported below is one T cell receptor (beta chain). The CDR3 runs 15 residues. Germline loops: CDR1 SGHRS, CDR2 YFSETQ. V lost 1 base, J lost 7 bases, and 4 bases stayed unmatched. In assigning cohorts, the study relied on participant-reported clinical history. These data belong to a study of blood T cell repertoires in COVID-19. Study overall: The cDNA or gDNA used as material had been derived from T cells, B-cell-depleted T cells, or PBMCs.

How the authors handled the data: Amplification of reference gene primers provided the estimated nucleated cell counts. The protocol was immunoSEQ multiplex PCR, while the TCRdb copy is restricted to in-frame clones and leaves out a portion. The DNA was the basis for D and trimming; V, J and clone size are from that table. This sample has some 320,000 clones, with roughly 89% found just once. This TCR derives from a man aged 55 to 69 who had recovered from COVID-19. Sequencing input: PBMCs or T cells enriched from blood (not recorded which). This sequence joins TRBV5-1 and TRBJ2-2, with TRBD2 identical over 10 bases. The CDR3 region has the DNA TGCGCCAGCAGCTTGACCCTAGCGGGAGACGGGGAGCTGTTTTTT. As protein: CASSLTLAGDGELFF.